These T cell receptor beta chains were read from a single sample in a study of cytomegalovirus exposure and HLA in healthy donors. Here immunoSEQ multiplex PCR was the method, and the copy in TCRdb shows in-frame clones only, minus some. The sample has under 140,000 clones, 88% seen once. The sequencing input was PBMCs. The receptors were gathered from a woman younger than 45 in good health and CMV-seropositive. CDR3s include the opening cysteine and the closing phenylalanine or tryptophan. A D gene is named only where the DNA matches it firmly. Clone size is given for some rows only: seen once, a few or many times, or a class if the clone is expanded.

size,V,J,D,CDR3,DNA
.,TRBV4-2,TRBJ2-1,TRBD1,CASSHRDREGEQFF,TGTGCCAGCAGCCACCGCGACAGGGAAGGTGAGCAGTTCTTC
.,TRBV6-5,TRBJ1-1,.,CASSPREGVTEAFF,TGTGCCAGCAGTCCCCGGGAGGGAGTCACTGAAGCTTTCTTT
.,TRBV10-3,TRBJ1-1,TRBD1,CAIRSQGADYMNTEAFF,TGTGCCATCAGGTCACAGGGGGCGGATTACATGAACACTGAAGCTTTCTTT
.,TRBV4-3,TRBJ2-6,TRBD1,CASSQVVERQGTAGANVLTF,TGCGCCAGCAGCCAAGTGGTCGAGAGACAGGGAACCGCTGGGGCCAACGTCCTGACTTTC
.,TRBV29-1,TRBJ1-2,.,CSVEGVGLMDYGYTF,TGCAGCGTTGAGGGTGTGGGACTGATGGACTATGGCTACACCTTC
.,TRBV10-2,TRBJ1-5,TRBD1,CASGQGGSQPQHF,TGCGCCAGCGGACAGGGGGGAAGTCAGCCCCAGCATTTT
.,TRBV6-5,TRBJ2-7,.,CASKRLHSYEQYF,TGTGCCAGCAAGAGACTCCACTCCTACGAGCAGTACTTC
.,TRBV5-4,TRBJ2-3,.,CASSLTTDTQYF,TGTGCCAGCAGCCTAACCACAGATACGCAGTATTTT
.,TRBV5-1,TRBJ2-2,.,CASSGHRGPSGSPGELFF,TGCGCCAGCAGCGGGCACAGGGGGCCTAGCGGGAGCCCCGGGGAGCTGTTTTTT
.,TRBV5-6,TRBJ2-3,TRBD2,CASSLAGGSTDTQYF,TGTGCCAGCAGCTTGGCGGGAGGGAGCACAGATACGCAGTATTTT
.,TRBV2,TRBJ2-5,.,CASSLRTSGETQYF,TGTGCCAGCAGCTTGAGGACTTCGGGTGAGACCCAGTACTTC
.,TRBV7-2,TRBJ2-7,.,CASSFYPVAQGVASYEQYF,TGTGCCAGCAGCTTCTATCCGGTGGCACAGGGAGTGGCCTCCTACGAGCAGTACTTC
few,TRBV6-6,TRBJ2-7,TRBD2,CATGGDGPYEQYF,TGTGCCACCGGGGGGGACGGCCCCTACGAGCAGTACTTC
few,TRBV15,TRBJ2-5,.,CATSRDLAVQETQYF,TGTGCCACCAGCAGAGATCTAGCAGTTCAAGAGACCCAGTACTTC
.,TRBV6-5,TRBJ1-1,.,CASSYRGGGTEAFF,TGTGCCAGCAGTTATCGGGGAGGGGGCACTGAAGCTTTCTTT
.,TRBV12-5,TRBJ2-3,TRBD1,CASGSGQYTDTQYF,TGTGCTAGTGGTTCGGGACAGTACACAGATACGCAGTATTTT
.,TRBV5-4,TRBJ2-7,TRBD1,CASSSRDRNNYEQYF,TGTGCCAGCAGCTCCCGGGACAGAAACAACTACGAGCAGTACTTC
.,TRBV5-6,TRBJ1-1,TRBD1,CASSSRDRGPEAFF,TGTGCCAGCAGCTCCCGGGACAGGGGTCCTGAAGCTTTCTTT
.,TRBV13,TRBJ2-1,.,CASSLALAINEQFF,TGTGCCAGCAGCTTAGCACTAGCCATCAATGAGCAGTTCTTC
.,TRBV6-1,TRBJ2-7,.,CANSETGISSYEQYF,TGTGCCAACAGTGAAACAGGAATAAGCTCCTACGAGCAGTACTTC
.,TRBV5-4,TRBJ2-7,TRBD2,CASSMGGLARGYEQYF,TGTGCCAGCAGCATGGGGGGACTAGCACGGGGCTACGAGCAGTACTTC
.,TRBV19,TRBJ1-1,.,CASALGGGSTEAFF,TGTGCCAGTGCCTTGGGCGGGGGGAGCACTGAAGCTTTCTTT
.,TRBV11-1,TRBJ2-1,TRBD2,CASSGGRLASNEQFF,TGTGCCAGCAGTGGAGGGCGACTAGCGAGTAATGAGCAGTTCTTC
.,TRBV9,TRBJ2-3,TRBD2,CASSVRDYLDTQYF,TGTGCCAGCAGCGTTCGGGACTACCTAGATACGCAGTATTTT
.,TRBV4-2,TRBJ1-5,TRBD1,CASSPGDRGLGQPQHF,TGTGCCAGCAGCCCTGGGGACAGGGGATTGGGTCAGCCCCAGCATTTT